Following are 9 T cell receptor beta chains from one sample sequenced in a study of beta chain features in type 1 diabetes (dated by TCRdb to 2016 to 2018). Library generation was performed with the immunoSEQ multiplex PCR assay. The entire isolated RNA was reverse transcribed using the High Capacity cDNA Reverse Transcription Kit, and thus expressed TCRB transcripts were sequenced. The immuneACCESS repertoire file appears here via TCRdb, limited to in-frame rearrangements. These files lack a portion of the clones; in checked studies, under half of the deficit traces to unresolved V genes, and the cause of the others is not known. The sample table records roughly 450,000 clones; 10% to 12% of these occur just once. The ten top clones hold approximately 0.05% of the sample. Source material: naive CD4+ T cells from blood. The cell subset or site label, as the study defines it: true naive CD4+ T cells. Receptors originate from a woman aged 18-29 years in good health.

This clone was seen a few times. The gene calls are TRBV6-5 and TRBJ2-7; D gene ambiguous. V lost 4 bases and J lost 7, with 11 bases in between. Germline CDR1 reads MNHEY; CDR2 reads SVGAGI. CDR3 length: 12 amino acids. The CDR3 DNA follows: TGTGCCAGCAGTTTCGGGTTGGGAGAGCAGTACTTC. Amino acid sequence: CASSFGLGEQYF.

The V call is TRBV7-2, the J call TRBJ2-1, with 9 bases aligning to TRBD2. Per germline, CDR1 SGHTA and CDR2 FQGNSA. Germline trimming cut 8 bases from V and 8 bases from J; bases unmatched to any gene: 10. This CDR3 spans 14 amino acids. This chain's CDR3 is CASGERGATYEQFF. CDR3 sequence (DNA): TGTGCCAGCGGAGAGCGGGGGGCCACGTATGAGCAGTTCTTC.

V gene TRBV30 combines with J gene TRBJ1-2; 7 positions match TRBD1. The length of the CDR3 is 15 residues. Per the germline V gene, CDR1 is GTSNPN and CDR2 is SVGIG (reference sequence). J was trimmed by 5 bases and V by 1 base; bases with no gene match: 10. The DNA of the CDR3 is TGTGCCTGGAGTGATTCCAGACAGGGAGGTTATGGCTACACCTTC. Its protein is CAWSDSRQGGYGYTF.

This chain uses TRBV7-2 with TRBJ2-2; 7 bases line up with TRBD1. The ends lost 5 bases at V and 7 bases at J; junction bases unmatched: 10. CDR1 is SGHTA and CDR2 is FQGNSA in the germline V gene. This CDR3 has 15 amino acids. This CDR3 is CASSDGQAMRGELFF. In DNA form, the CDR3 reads TGTGCCAGCAGCGACGGACAGGCAATGCGCGGGGAGCTGTTTTTT. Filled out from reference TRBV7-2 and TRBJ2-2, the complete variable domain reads GAGVSQSPSNKVTEKGKDVELRCDPISGHTALYWYRQSLGQGLEFLIYFQGNSAPDKSGLPSDRFSAERTGGSVSTLTIQRTQQEDSAVYLCASSDGQAMRGELFFGEGSRLTVL.

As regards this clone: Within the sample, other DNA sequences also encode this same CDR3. CDR3 protein: CSVGDRVGEQYF. The CDR3 nucleotides read TGCAGCGTTGGTGACAGGGTCGGCGAGCAGTACTTC. The rearrangement joins TRBV29-1 to TRBJ2-7, with 7 bases aligning to TRBD1. This CDR3 is built from 12 residues. CDR1 SQVTM and CDR2 ANQGSEA come from the germline V gene. V shed 4 bases, J shed 6 bases, and the junction held 6 bases outside the gene matches.

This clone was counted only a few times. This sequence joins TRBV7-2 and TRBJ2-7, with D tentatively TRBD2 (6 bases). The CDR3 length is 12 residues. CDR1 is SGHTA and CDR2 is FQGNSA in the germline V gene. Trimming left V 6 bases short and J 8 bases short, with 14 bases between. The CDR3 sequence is CASSRDFKQQYF. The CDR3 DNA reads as TGTGCCAGCAGTCGGGACTTCAAACAGCAGTACTTC.

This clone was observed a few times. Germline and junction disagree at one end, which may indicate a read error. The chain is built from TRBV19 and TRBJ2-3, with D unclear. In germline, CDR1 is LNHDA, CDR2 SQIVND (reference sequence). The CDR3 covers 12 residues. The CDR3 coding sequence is TGTGCCAGTAGGATAGGCCCAGATACGCAGTATTTT. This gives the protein CASRIGPDTQYF.

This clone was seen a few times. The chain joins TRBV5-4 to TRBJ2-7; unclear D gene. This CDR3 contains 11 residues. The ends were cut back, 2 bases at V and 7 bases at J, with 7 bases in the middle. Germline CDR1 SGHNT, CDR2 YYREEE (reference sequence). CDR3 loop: CASSFLREQYF. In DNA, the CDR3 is TGTGCCAGCAGCTTTCTCCGGGAGCAGTACTTC.

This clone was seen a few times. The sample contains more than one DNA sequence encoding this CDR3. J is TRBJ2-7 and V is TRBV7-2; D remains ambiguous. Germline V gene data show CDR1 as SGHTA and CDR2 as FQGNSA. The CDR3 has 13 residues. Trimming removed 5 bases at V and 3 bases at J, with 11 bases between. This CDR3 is CASSLTVGYEQYV. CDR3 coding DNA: TGTGCCAGCAGCCTTACAGTTGGCTACGAGCAGTACGTC.